The 14 T cell receptor beta chains reported below all come from one sample, sequenced in a study of T cells after yellow fever vaccination (dated by TCRdb to about 2019). The intended sense of this specimen's treatment or condition label: live attenuated yellow fever vaccine strain. To prepare the library, 5' RACE was applied. For sequencing, an Illumina NovaSeq 6000 was employed. The public reads were reprocessed in TCRdb via fastp at Q25 and MiXCR, keeping in-frame beta chains. Each CDR3 protein appears once, grouped with its most common genes and DNA. The sample yields 230,000 or so distinct CDR3 sequences; more than 3.5% were counted once. Jointly, the top ten make up under 20% of the sample. Specimen: PBMCs, collected 15 days after the yellow fever booster vaccination. These receptors were taken from a man between 18 and 35 years old who received the YFV17D yellow fever vaccine.

This clonotype was recorded at least ten times. The rearrangement uses TRBV4-1 and TRBJ2-4, with D possibly matching TRBD2 (6 bases). This CDR3 has 17 amino acids. Germline V gene lookup returns CDR1 MGHRA and CDR2 YSYEKL. Trimming removed 1 base from V and 0 bases from J, with 13 bases in between. The CDR3 region has the DNA TGCGCCAGCAGCCAAGCTCAGACGGGACTAGCCAAAAACATTCAGTACTTC. The encoded protein is CASSQAQTGLAKNIQYF.

This clonotype was seen only a few times. The chain combines TRBV7-8 with TRBJ1-5, with 7 bases fitting TRBD1. Per germline, CDR1 SGHVS and CDR2 FQNEAQ. The trim removed 1 base at V and 7 bases at J, leaving 16 bases unmatched. The CDR3 has 18 amino acids. In DNA, the CDR3 is TGTGCCAGCAGCTTAGAATTAGGGGGCGGGACAATAGACCAGCCCCAGCATTTT. Translating it yields CASSLELGGGTIDQPQHF. Looking up the rest from reference TRBV7-8 and TRBJ1-5 gives the full variable domain: GAGVSQSPRYKVAKRGQDVALRCDPISGHVSLFWYQQALGQGPEFLTYFQNEAQLDKSGLPSDRFFAERPEGSVSTLKIQRTQQEDSAVYLCASSLELGGGTIDQPQHFGDGTRLSIL.

There are many counts of this clonotype. The chain combines TRBV4-3 with TRBJ2-7; D ambiguous. Germline CDR1 is LGHNA and CDR2 is YSLEER. The V gene lost 4 bases and the J gene lost 1 base, with 11 bases spanning the gap. The CDR3 runs to 14 residues. CDR3 sequence (DNA): TGCGCCAGCAGCCGAAACAGAGTTTCCTACGAGCAGTACTTC. Translated: CASSRNRVSYEQYF.

This clonotype was observed at least ten times. The CDR3 loop is CASRRIGGQKNTEAFF. CDR3 DNA: TGTGCCAGCAGGCGCATAGGGGGACAAAAGAACACTGAAGCTTTCTTT. The chain employs TRBV5-4 and TRBJ1-1, with D possibly being TRBD1 (6 bases). V was clipped by 5 bases and J by 1 base, with 18 bases between them. The germline gives CDR1 SGHNT, CDR2 YYREEE (reference sequence). This CDR3 has 16 residues.

At least ten counts were recorded for this clonotype. The chain recombines TRBV5-1 with TRBJ1-1; D not certain. Trimming took 1 base from V and 1 from J, leaving 8 bases between them. The CDR3 runs to 14 residues. Germline V gene data show CDR1 as SGHRS and CDR2 as YFSETQ. The DNA of the CDR3 is TGCGCCAGCAGCTTGTTTGGGGAGAACACTGAAGCTTTCTTT. It specifies CASSLFGENTEAFF.

As regards this clonotype: A much larger clone lies one base from this, so it may be a read error. The gene calls are TRBV2 and TRBJ2-5; a possible D gene is TRBD2 (5 bases). Germline assignment: CDR1 SNHLY and CDR2 FYNNEI. This CDR3 has 14 residues. CDR3 in amino acids: CASSELSGGETRYF. The CDR3 DNA reads TGTGCCAGCAGTGAACTTAGTGGAGGCGAGACCCGGTACTTC. Combining the CDR3 with reference TRBV2 and TRBJ2-5 gives the whole variable domain EPEVTQTPSHQVTQMGQEVILRCVPISNHLYFYWYRQILGQKVEFLVSFYNNEISEKSEIFDDQFSVERPDGSNFTLKIRSTKLEDSAMYFCASSELSGGETRYFGPGTRLLVL.

This clonotype was counted at least ten times. In nucleotides, the CDR3 is TGCAGCGTCGAATACAGGGCGGGGTGGACTGAAGCTTTCTTT. This sequence encodes CSVEYRAGWTEAFF. The chain links TRBV29-1 to TRBJ1-1, with TRBD1 as a possible D gene (6 bases). V was pared by 6 bases and J by 5 bases, with 19 bases between. This CDR3 has 14 residues. Germline assignment: CDR1 SQVTM and CDR2 ANQGSEA. Variable domain in full (rest from reference TRBV29-1 and TRBJ1-1): SAVISQKPSRDICQRGTSLTIQCQVDSQVTMMFWYRQQPGQSLTLIATANQGSEATYESGFVIDKFPISRPNLTFSTLTVSNMSPEDSSIYLCSVEYRAGWTEAFFGQGTRLTVV.

This clonotype was seen many times. This rearrangement joins TRBV6-2 or TRBV6-3 to TRBJ1-6; no firm D call. Germline loops: CDR1 MNHEY, CDR2 SVGEGT. The CDR3 extends over 12 amino acids. Trimming removed 2 bases at V and 8 bases at J, with 4 bases between. The CDR3, as DNA: TGTGCCAGCAGTTACCGGGATTCACCCCTCCACTTT. It encodes CASSYRDSPLHF.

In this sample, this clonotype turned up many times. This chain joins TRBV11-3 and TRBJ2-1, with 11 nucleotides matching TRBD2. After removal of 8 bases from V and 4 bases from J, the junction contained 7 bases not matched to a gene. CDR3 length: 15 residues. Germline V gives CDR1 SGHNT, CDR2 YENEEA. This CDR3 is CASGNLAGGYNEQFF. The CDR3 region has the DNA TGTGCCAGCGGAAATCTAGCGGGGGGATACAATGAGCAGTTCTTC. Full variable domain (rest looked up from reference TRBV11-3 and TRBJ2-1): EAGVVQSPRYKIIEKKQPVAFWCNPISGHNTLYWYLQNLGQGPELLIRYENEEAVDDSQLPKDRFSAERLKGVDSTLKIQPAELGDSAVYLCASGNLAGGYNEQFFGPGTRLTVL.

This clonotype was observed many times. This chain links TRBV29-1 with TRBJ1-1, with D unresolved. The CDR3 covers 11 residues. V dropped 6 bases and J dropped 0 bases, with 5 bases sitting between them. Germline values: CDR1 SQVTM, CDR2 ANQGSEA. The chain's CDR3 is CSVRLNTEAFF. CDR3 DNA: TGCAGCGTCAGGTTGAACACTGAAGCTTTCTTT.

There are many counts of this clonotype. The rearrangement joins TRBV13 to TRBJ2-7; D perhaps matches TRBD1 (6 bases). V lost 5 bases and J lost 6, with 17 bases in between. The germline CDR1 and CDR2 sequences are PRHDT and FYEKMQ (reference sequence). This CDR3 has 14 residues. The CDR3 loop is CASSTRTALREQYF. CDR3 sequence (DNA): TGTGCCAGCAGCACCCGGACAGCCCTACGCGAGCAGTACTTC.

This clonotype was picked up many times. This rearrangement joins TRBV7-9 to TRBJ2-3; D gene ambiguous. The CDR3 is made up of 14 amino acids. The germline V gene encodes CDR1 SEHNR and CDR2 FQNEAQ (reference sequence). V lost 4 bases and J 0 bases, leaving 8 bases between the germline ends. This chain's CDR3 is CASSSNPSTDTQYF. Written as DNA, the CDR3 is TGTGCCAGCAGCTCGAATCCGAGCACAGATACGCAGTATTTT.

The chain recombines TRBV11-2 with TRBJ2-7; D is uncertain. V was pared by 1 base and J by 5 bases, with 15 bases between. The CDR3 spans 15 residues. Germline lookup yields CDR1 SGHAT and CDR2 FQNNGV. This CDR3 is CASSLVGARIHEQYF. The CDR3 bases are TGTGCCAGCAGCTTAGTAGGAGCCAGGATCCACGAGCAGTACTTC.

At least ten counts were recorded for this clonotype. The V and J genes are TRBV2 and TRBJ1-2; D unclear. The V end lost 2 bases, the J end lost 4 bases, and 11 bases lay between the germline ends. The CDR3 has 14 amino acids. Germline CDR1 and CDR2: SNHLY and FYNNEI. Written as DNA, the CDR3 is TGTGCCAGCAGTGAACCACAGCCCGGCTATGGCTACACCTTC. Translating it yields CASSEPQPGYGYTF.